The rows below give T cell receptor beta chains drawn from one sample of a study of blood T cell repertoires in COVID-19. The method was immunoSEQ multiplex PCR; TCRdb's version includes in-frame clones alone and lacks a portion of them. The sample yields 70,000 to 95,000 clones, around 80% seen once. Sample: peripheral blood. Every receptor here comes from a human donor in a cohort sampled during active COVID-19. The CDR3 runs from the conserved cysteine through the conserved F or W. Fields, in order: CDR3 protein, CDR3 DNA, clone size, D gene, V gene, J gene. D genes are given only for firm matches. Rows may omit the clone size; those that give it use once, few, many or a size class.

CATSDATGGPYNEQFF	TGTGCCACCAGTGATGCGACAGGGGGCCCTTATAATGAGCAGTTCTTC	.	TRBD1	TRBV24-1	TRBJ2-1
CASSTDPRARVNQPQHF	TGTGCCAGTAGTACAGACCCCAGGGCCCGCGTAAATCAGCCCCAGCATTTT	once	.	TRBV19	TRBJ1-5
CASSRRQGSDTQYF	TGTGCCAGTAGTAGAAGACAGGGTTCAGATACGCAGTATTTT	.	TRBD1	TRBV19	TRBJ2-3
CASSPEGSAGELFF	TGTGCCAGCTCACCTGAGGGCAGTGCCGGGGAGCTGTTTTTT	.	.	TRBV18	TRBJ2-2
CASSRDRVSPLHF	TGTGCCAGCAGCCGGGACAGGGTTTCACCCCTCCACTTT	.	TRBD1	TRBV3-1/TRBV3-2	TRBJ1-6
CASSYRRGSDGYTF	TGTGCCAGCAGTTACCGCAGGGGTTCAGATGGCTACACCTTC	few	.	TRBV6-5	TRBJ1-2
CSVGEGNYGYTF	TGCAGCGTGGGGGAGGGGAACTATGGCTACACCTTC	.	.	TRBV29-1	TRBJ1-2
CASSWDRGNTIYF	TGCGCCAGCAGCTGGGACAGGGGAAACACCATATATTTT	once	TRBD1	TRBV5-1	TRBJ1-3
CASSPGQGTYNEQFF	TGTGCCAGCTCACCAGGGCAGGGGACCTACAATGAGCAGTTCTTC	.	.	TRBV18	TRBJ2-1
CASSPSRGTGELFF	TGTGCCAGCTCACCTTCGCGGGGTACCGGGGAGCTGTTTTTT	.	.	TRBV18	TRBJ2-2
CASSLVQGAELFF	TGTGCCAGCAGCTTGGTTCAGGGGGCAGAACTGTTTTTT	.	TRBD1	TRBV5-6	TRBJ1-4
CASISGVTQYF	TGTGCCAGCATTAGCGGGGTGACCCAGTACTTC	.	TRBD2	TRBV27	TRBJ2-5
CASSLLVAGGETQYF	TGTGCCAGCAGCCTCCTCGTAGCGGGCGGCGAGACCCAGTACTTC	once	TRBD2	TRBV13	TRBJ2-5
CASSPSGTGVLTGELFF	TGTGCCAGCTCACCATCCGGGACAGGGGTTCTGACCGGGGAGCTGTTTTTT	.	TRBD1	TRBV18	TRBJ2-2
CASSWRQGANGNTIYF	TGTGCCAGCAGCTGGCGACAGGGGGCGAATGGAAACACCATATATTTT	.	TRBD1	TRBV5-6	TRBJ1-3
CATRDRGLVFFF	TGTGCCACCCGGGACAGGGGACTTGTCTTCTTCTTT	.	TRBD1	TRBV19	TRBJ1-1
CASATGNSNQPQHF	TGTGCGTCCGCCACAGGGAATAGCAATCAGCCCCAGCATTTT	.	.	TRBV18	TRBJ1-5
CASSLTGGVRSGEKLFF	TGTGCCAGCAGCTTAACAGGGGGCGTCCGGTCTGGGGAAAAACTGTTTTTT	.	TRBD1	TRBV11-2	TRBJ1-4
CASTDTSYEQYF	TGTGCCAGCACTGACACATCCTACGAGCAGTACTTC	.	.	TRBV25-1	TRBJ2-7
CASRPSGQVNTEAFF	TGTGCCAGCCGACCCTCGGGACAGGTGAACACTGAAGCTTTCTTT	.	TRBD1	TRBV25-1	TRBJ1-1
CASSLGGQDYEQYF	TGCGCCAGCAGCTTGGGGGGACAGGACTACGAGCAGTACTTC	.	TRBD1	TRBV5-1	TRBJ2-7
CASSLRTGTVATNEKLFF	TGTGCCAGCAGCCTCCGTACAGGGACCGTGGCAACTAATGAAAAACTGTTTTTT	.	.	TRBV14	TRBJ1-4
CASSMGQGIEQYF	TGTGCCAGCAGCATGGGACAGGGGATCGAGCAGTACTTC	.	TRBD1	TRBV13	TRBJ2-7
CASSPPGNHGYTF	TGTGCCAGCTCACCACCGGGCAACCATGGCTACACCTTC	.	.	TRBV18	TRBJ1-2
CASSRRGGGSYNEQFF	TGTGCCAGCAGCCGCCGGGGAGGGGGCTCCTACAATGAGCAGTTCTTC	.	.	TRBV3-1/TRBV3-2	TRBJ2-1
CASSSGGKETQYF	TGTGCCAGCAGTAGCGGGGGCAAAGAGACCCAGTACTTC	.	TRBD2	TRBV5-5	TRBJ2-5
CASSFLSGNTIYF	TGTGCCAGCAGCTTCCTGTCTGGAAACACCATATATTTT	once	.	TRBV5-6	TRBJ1-3
CASRNFARNQPQHF	TGTGCCAGCCGTAACTTTGCCCGAAATCAGCCCCAGCATTTT	.	.	TRBV19	TRBJ1-5
CASSRFPGQARGPDTQYF	TGTGCCAGCTCACGATTTCCGGGACAGGCCCGGGGACCAGATACGCAGTATTTT	.	TRBD1	TRBV18	TRBJ2-3
CASSIPGSNQPQHF	TGTGCCAGCAGTATCCCGGGGTCCAATCAGCCCCAGCATTTT	.	.	TRBV28	TRBJ1-5
CASRPSGQNNSPLHF	TGTGCCAGCAGACCGTCGGGACAGAATAATTCACCCCTCCACTTT	.	TRBD1	TRBV6-5	TRBJ1-6
CAWSSHRVTSTDTQYF	TGTGCCTGGAGTTCCCACAGGGTGACCTCCACAGATACGCAGTATTTT	.	.	TRBV30	TRBJ2-3